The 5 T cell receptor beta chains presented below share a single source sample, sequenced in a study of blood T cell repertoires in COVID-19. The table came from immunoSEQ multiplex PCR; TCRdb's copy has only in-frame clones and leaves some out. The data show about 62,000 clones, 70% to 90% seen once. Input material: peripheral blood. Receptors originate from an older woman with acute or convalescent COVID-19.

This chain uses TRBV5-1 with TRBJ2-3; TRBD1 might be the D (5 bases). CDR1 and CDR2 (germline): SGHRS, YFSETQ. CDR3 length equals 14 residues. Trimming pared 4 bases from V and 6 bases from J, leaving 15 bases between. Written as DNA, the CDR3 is TGCGCCAGCAGCCTGGGGCAGGGTGGTGATACGCAGTATTTT. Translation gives CASSLGQGGDTQYF. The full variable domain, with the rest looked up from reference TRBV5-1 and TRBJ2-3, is KAGVTQTPRYLIKTRGQQVTLSCSPISGHRSVSWYQQTPGQGLQFLFEYFSETQRNKGNFPGRFSGRQFSNSRSEMNVSTLELGDSALYLCASSLGQGGDTQYFGPGTRLTVL.

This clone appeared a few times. The CDR3 loop is CASIRQAGNTEAFF. Here the CDR3 DNA reads TGTGCCAGCATTCGACAGGCGGGGAACACTGAAGCTTTCTTT. The chain couples TRBV7-2 to TRBJ1-1; perhaps TRBD1 as D (6 bases). V dropped 7 bases and J dropped 1 base, with 13 bases sitting between them. CDR1 SGHTA and CDR2 FQGNSA come from the germline V gene. The CDR3 totals 14 residues.

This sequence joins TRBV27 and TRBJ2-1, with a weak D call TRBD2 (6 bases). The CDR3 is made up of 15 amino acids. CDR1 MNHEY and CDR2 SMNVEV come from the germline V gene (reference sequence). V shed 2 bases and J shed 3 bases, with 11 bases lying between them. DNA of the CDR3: TGTGCCAGCAGTTTAGGAGGGCTCCTCTACAATGAGCAGTTCTTC. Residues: CASSLGGLLYNEQFF.

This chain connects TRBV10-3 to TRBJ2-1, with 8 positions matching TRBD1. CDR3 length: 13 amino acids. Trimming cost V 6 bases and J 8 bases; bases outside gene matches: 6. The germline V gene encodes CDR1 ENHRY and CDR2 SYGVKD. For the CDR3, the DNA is TGTGCCATCAGCTCCGGACAGGGAGATGAGCAGTTCTTC. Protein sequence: CAISSGQGDEQFF.

The CDR3 region is CAISSGVSYNEQFF. The CDR3, as DNA: TGTGCCATCAGTAGCGGGGTCTCCTACAATGAGCAGTTCTTC. The chain carries TRBV10-3 and TRBJ2-1, with TRBD2 matching over 7 bases. CDR1 and CDR2 (germline): ENHRY, SYGVKD. V was clipped by 5 bases and J by 0 bases; unmatched bases: 1. This CDR3 comprises 14 residues.